The 6 T cell receptor beta chains listed next were all sequenced from one sample in a study of T cells after posttransplantation cyclophosphamide. Assay: immunoSEQ multiplex PCR; the TCRdb copy retains only in-frame clones and omits some. The sample records around 4,900 clones, roughly 82% being singletons. Control samples came 1 year after myeloablative marrow transplants with methotrexate plus calcineurin inhibitor. The material sequenced was PBMCs, taken after an allogeneic stem cell transplant with a calcineurin inhibitor and methotrexate. Every receptor here comes from a male patient between 40 and 49 years old who received an allogeneic stem cell transplant from an unrelated donor, was CMV-positive, and had chronic GVHD only. Some T cells may be supplied by the graft donor.

The chain has TRBV30 and TRBJ1-2; the match to TRBD1 covers 12 bases. Germline values: CDR1 GTSNPN, CDR2 SVGIG (reference sequence). The CDR3 is 14 residues long. J lost 5 bases, V lost 2 bases, and 3 bases had no gene match. CDR3 sequence reads: CAWSLGQGAYGYTF. The DNA of the CDR3 is TGTGCCTGGAGTCTGGGACAGGGGGCATATGGCTACACCTTC.

V and J are TRBV5-1 and TRBJ2-2; 10 nucleotides agree with TRBD1. CDR1 is SGHRS and CDR2 is YFSETQ in the germline V gene. The ends lost 7 bases at V and 7 bases at J; junction bases unmatched: 7. CDR3 size: 14 residues. The chain's CDR3 is CASGRDRGNGELFF. Here the CDR3 DNA reads TGCGCCAGCGGTCGGGACAGGGGAAACGGGGAGCTGTTTTTT.

V gene TRBV2 combines with J gene TRBJ2-2, with 8 bases matching TRBD1. From germline, CDR1 is SNHLY and CDR2 FYNNEI. This CDR3 is 19 amino acids long. The V segment lost 7 bases and the J segment 0 bases; nucleotides outside the gene matches: 16. The CDR3 reads CASTTIVAGRGPNTGELFF. CDR3 nucleotides: TGTGCCAGCACTACCATAGTCGCTGGCAGGGGGCCGAACACCGGGGAGCTGTTTTTT.

V usage is TRBV7-9 and J usage is TRBJ1-1, with D unclear. The V end lost 5 bases, the J end lost 4 bases, and 11 bases lay between the germline ends. CDR3 length: 13 residues. Germline CDR1 SEHNR, CDR2 FQNEAQ (reference sequence). CDR3 DNA sequence: TGTGCCAGCAGCCCGACCCGGAGCACTGAAGCTTTCTTT. Translation: CASSPTRSTEAFF.

The chain combines TRBV4-2 with TRBJ2-7, with 11 bases that match TRBD2. The CDR3 is 15 amino acids. Germline V CDR1 and CDR2: LGHNA, YNFKEQ. Germline trimming cut 1 base from V and 4 bases from J; bases unmatched to any gene: 3. The CDR3 reads CASSQGLAGGYEQYF. The DNA of the CDR3 is TGTGCCAGCAGCCAAGGGCTAGCGGGAGGATACGAGCAGTACTTC.

The chain couples TRBV11-3 to TRBJ2-3, with D uncertain. Per the germline V gene, CDR1 is SGHNT and CDR2 is YENEEA. This CDR3 spans 12 amino acids. V shed 5 bases and J shed 9 bases, with 12 bases lying between them. The CDR3 coding sequence is TGTGCCAGCAGCGCATACAGTGGAACGCAGTATTTT. Translated, it gives CASSAYSGTQYF. Full variable domain (rest looked up from reference TRBV11-3 and TRBJ2-3): EAGVVQSPRYKIIEKKQPVAFWCNPISGHNTLYWYLQNLGQGPELLIRYENEEAVDDSQLPKDRFSAERLKGVDSTLKIQPAELGDSAVYLCASSAYSGTQYFGPGTRLTVL.